A single sample is the source of the 20 T cell receptor beta chains below, sequenced in a study of cytomegalovirus exposure and HLA in healthy donors. A multiplex PCR was run with 60 Vbeta primers and 13 Jbeta primers. Clones were sequenced by immunoSEQ multiplex PCR, and TCRdb holds only the in-frame ones, with some missing. This table holds about 64,000 clones, approximately 70% found once. Sequencing input: PBMCs. Receptor source: a male donor in good health and CMV-seropositive.

The V gene is TRBV6-1, the J gene TRBJ1-4; D perhaps matches TRBD1 (6 bases). Trimming took 1 base from V and 4 from J, leaving 13 bases between them. Germline V gene data show CDR1 as MNHNS and CDR2 as SASEGT. The CDR3 runs to 16 residues. Here the CDR3 reads CASSEVAGAFNEKLFF. DNA for the CDR3: TGTGCCAGCAGTGAAGTGGCAGGGGCTTTTAATGAAAAACTGTTTTTT.

The chain couples TRBV18 to TRBJ1-4; a possible D gene is TRBD1 (6 bases). The germline CDR1 and CDR2 sequences are KGHSH and LQKENI. The CDR3 runs to 20 residues. Deletions cut 0 bases from V and 5 bases from J, with 25 bases between. The DNA of the CDR3 is TGTGCCAGCTCACCACCCCTAATTGCGGACAGCCCCCATCTGAATGAAAAACTGTTTTTT. Protein product: CASSPPLIADSPHLNEKLFF. Complete variable domain (other parts from reference TRBV18 and TRBJ1-4): NAGVMQNPRHLVRRRGQEARLRCSPMKGHSHVYWYRQLPEEGLKFMVYLQKENIIDESGMPKERFSAEFPKEGPSILRIQQVVRGDSAAYFCASSPPLIADSPHLNEKLFFGSGTQLSVL.

The chain couples TRBV2 to TRBJ2-7; D is perhaps TRBD2 (7 bases). Looked up from germline, CDR1 is SNHLY and CDR2 is FYNNEI. Trimming pared 7 bases from V and 6 bases from J, leaving 19 bases between. The CDR3 covers 14 residues. CDR3 DNA sequence: TGTGCCAGCAAGGGGAGGGGGGACGGCACCGAGCAGTACTTC. Residues: CASKGRGDGTEQYF.

J is TRBJ2-3 and V is TRBV9; D is perhaps TRBD2 (5 bases). The germline V and J ends were trimmed by 4 bases and 3 bases, with 12 bases remaining between them. This CDR3 is 14 amino acids long. Germline V gene lookup returns CDR1 SGDLS and CDR2 YYNGEE. The CDR3 nucleotides read TGTGCCAGCAGCAAACGGGGTTATACAGATACGCAGTATTTT. This sequence encodes CASSKRGYTDTQYF.

This rearrangement joins TRBV14 to TRBJ2-2, with a tentative D call TRBD1 (6 bases). Germline V lookup: CDR1 SGHDN, CDR2 FVKESK. The CDR3 is 19 amino acids. V gave up 2 bases and J gave up 1 base, with 20 bases separating them. CDR3 in amino acids: CASSQQSFFRGLNTGELFF. The CDR3 nucleotides are TGTGCCAGCAGCCAACAATCTTTTTTCAGGGGCCTGAACACCGGGGAGCTGTTTTTT.

The rearrangement links TRBV5-1 to TRBJ2-1, with 9 bases identical to TRBD2. Germline trimming cut 4 bases from V and 7 bases from J; bases unmatched to any gene: 12. Per germline, CDR1 SGHRS and CDR2 YFSETQ. This CDR3 is 16 amino acids long. The CDR3 nucleotides read TGCGCCAGCAGCGCCCAAGGGGCGGGGGGGCCTAATGAGCAGTTCTTC. Translating it yields CASSAQGAGGPNEQFF.

The gene calls are TRBV15 and TRBJ1-2; TRBD1 agrees at 7 bases. Unmatched junction bases numbered 6, after V lost 0 bases and J lost 8 bases. The CDR3 contains 14 residues. Germline CDR1 reads LNHNV; CDR2 reads YYDKDF (reference sequence). As DNA, the CDR3 is TGTGCCACCAGCAGAGACGCGACAGGGCTCGGCTACACCTTC. Its protein is CATSRDATGLGYTF.

The V gene is TRBV30, the J gene TRBJ2-5, with 9 positions matching TRBD1. This CDR3 region has 13 residues. Germline V gene lookup returns CDR1 GTSNPN and CDR2 SVGIG (reference sequence). The ends lost 6 bases at V and 5 bases at J; junction bases unmatched: 7. The DNA for the CDR3 is TGTGCCTGCATAGACAGGGGGGGGGAGACCCAGTACTTC. Translated, it gives CACIDRGGETQYF.

The rearrangement uses TRBV4-1 and TRBJ1-2, with TRBD1 as a possible D gene (5 bases). V was cut by 0 bases and J by 7 bases, with 15 bases left in between. The CDR3 is made up of 15 amino acids. Germline assignment: CDR1 MGHRA and CDR2 YSYEKL. The CDR3 DNA reads TGCGCCAGCAGCCAAGATCTGGGGGGACTCGGTGGCTACACCTTC. This sequence encodes CASSQDLGGLGGYTF.

The V and J genes are TRBV4-3 and TRBJ2-2; tentative D call: TRBD1 (5 bases). The V and J ends lost 0 bases and 5 bases respectively, with 16 bases between them. The CDR3 runs 17 residues. The germline V gene encodes CDR1 LGHNA and CDR2 YSLEER. This chain's CDR3 is CASSQDGDLKGTGELFF. DNA of the CDR3: TGCGCCAGCAGCCAAGATGGCGACCTCAAGGGGACCGGGGAGCTGTTTTTT.

This chain connects TRBV4-2 to TRBJ1-2, with 9 bases that match TRBD1. Germline CDR1 is LGHNA and CDR2 is YNFKEQ. The J segment lost 8 bases and the V segment lost 4 bases, leaving 11 bases of the junction unmatched. This CDR3 region has 15 residues. The CDR3: CASSPRPGTGSGYTF. The CDR3 DNA sequence: TGTGCCAGCAGCCCCCGTCCCGGGACAGGGTCCGGCTACACCTTC.

This chain uses TRBV5-6 with TRBJ1-6; a weak D match, TRBD1 (5 bases). V dropped 3 bases and J dropped 7 bases, with 14 bases sitting between them. The germline V gene encodes CDR1 SGHDT and CDR2 YYEEEE. CDR3 size: 15 residues. The CDR3 protein is CASSSTGGPNSPLHF. The CDR3, as DNA: TGTGCCAGCAGCTCGACCGGGGGACCCAATTCACCCCTCCACTTT.

The CDR3 loop reads CAWRRANYGYTF. The CDR3 coding sequence is TGTGCCTGGAGACGGGCTAACTATGGCTACACCTTC. This chain connects TRBV30 to TRBJ1-2; D is unresolved. The CDR3 sequence is 12 residues long. Deletions cut 3 bases from V and 0 bases from J, with 5 bases between. Germline V gives CDR1 GTSNPN, CDR2 SVGIG (reference sequence).

This rearrangement joins TRBV6-6 to TRBJ2-1; 11 bases map to TRBD2. The CDR3 is 15 residues long. The junction had 9 bases not matched to a gene; V was cut back by 6 bases and J by 8 bases. Germline-derived CDR1 and CDR2 are MNHNY and SVGAGI (reference sequence). The CDR3 nucleotides read TGTGCCAGCAGCGATAGCGGGGGGGCCATATATGAGCAGTTCTTC. Protein product: CASSDSGGAIYEQFF.

About this clone: Sequence at one end of the junction differs from germline and may be a read error. V and J are TRBV7-9 and TRBJ2-7; D perhaps matches TRBD1 (7 bases). CDR3 length: 15 amino acids. Looked up from germline, CDR1 is SEHNR and CDR2 is FQNEAQ (reference sequence). The chain's CDR3 is CSSSLGDRAGYEQYF. The CDR3 DNA follows: TGTTCCAGCAGCTTAGGTGACAGGGCGGGATACGAGCAGTACTTC.

The CDR3 nucleotides read TGTGCCAGCAGTCTACAGGGGGCGAGCGCTTTCTTT. Residues: CASSLQGASAFF. This chain joins TRBV6-6 and TRBJ1-1, with 9 bases fitting TRBD1. CDR1 is MNHNY, CDR2 SVGAGI, per germline (reference sequence). The CDR3 is made up of 12 amino acids. The trim removed 5 bases at V and 11 bases at J, leaving 6 bases unmatched.

This clone appeared a few times. This chain connects TRBV6-6 to TRBJ2-7, with D perhaps TRBD1 (6 bases). CDR3 length equals 12 residues. V shed 2 bases and J shed 7 bases, with 9 bases lying between them. Germline V gives CDR1 MNHNY, CDR2 SVGAGI (reference sequence). CDR3 loop: CASSYQGIEQYF. CDR3 nucleotide sequence: TGTGCCAGCAGTTACCAGGGGATTGAGCAGTACTTC.

This sequence joins TRBV27 and TRBJ2-1; D gene unclear. Germline assignment: CDR1 MNHEY and CDR2 SMNVEV (reference sequence). Trimming pared 0 bases from V and 8 bases from J, leaving 11 bases between. This CDR3 is 14 amino acids long. The CDR3 DNA reads as TGTGCCAGCAGTTTATCCGCTAGTCCCGATGAGCAGTTCTTC. It encodes CASSLSASPDEQFF.

J is TRBJ1-1 and V is TRBV20-1, with D possibly TRBD1 on 5 matching bases. The germline CDR1 and CDR2 sequences are DFQATT and SNEGSKA (reference sequence). The CDR3 is made up of 11 amino acids. V lost 5 bases, J lost 5 bases, and 9 bases lay in between. This CDR3 is CSAWGVTEAFF. The CDR3 region has the DNA TGCAGTGCTTGGGGGGTGACTGAAGCTTTCTTT.

This clone was picked up one time. The chain uses TRBV5-1 and TRBJ2-7; possible D gene TRBD1, 6 bases. The CDR3 spans 16 residues. Germline CDR1 reads SGHRS; CDR2 reads YFSETQ. V dropped 4 bases and J dropped 0 bases, with 17 bases sitting between them. The CDR3 sequence: CASSPTPRDNSYEQYF. The DNA for the CDR3 is TGCGCCAGCAGCCCTACCCCCCGGGACAACTCCTACGAGCAGTACTTC.